This entry lists 32 T cell receptor beta chains sequenced from one sample in a study of regulatory T cells in long-lasting Graves disease. Time point specified: persistent/refractory GD, antithyroid drugs over 5 years with positive TRAb. The TCR library was made from RNA that had been extracted from PBMCs in TRIzol. Arm-PCR with iRepertoire HTBI primers amplified the CDR3 regions for these TCR beta libraries. From the multiplex PCR reads, TCRdb called clonotypes with MiXCR, one entry per CDR3 protein. The sample lists 400,000 to 500,000 distinct CDR3 sequences; 20% to 25% were seen once. The sample in question was peripheral blood mononuclear cells (PBMCs), obtained when the disease was refractory, from a patient treated with antithyroid drugs. All receptors derive from a female donor with Graves disease.

The table lists this clonotype with a few counts. Given a much more abundant clone one base away, this may be a read error. The V call is TRBV28, the J call TRBJ1-6, with no clear D. Trimming removed 9 bases from V and 6 bases from J, with 6 bases in between. The germline CDR1 and CDR2 sequences are MDHEN and SYDVKM. The CDR3 has 11 amino acids. For the CDR3, the DNA is TGTGCCAGTCCACTTAATTCACCCCTCCACTTT. This encodes CASPLNSPLHF.

Concerning this clonotype: With a much larger clone just one base away, this may be a read error. The chain combines TRBV6-6 with TRBJ1-1; D may be TRBD1 (5 bases). Germline loops: CDR1 MNHNY, CDR2 SVGAGI (reference sequence). CDR3 size: 15 residues. The CDR3 protein is CTSSYSAGPVTEAFF. As DNA, the CDR3 is TGTACCAGCAGTTACTCGGCGGGGCCGGTCACTGAAGCTTTCTTT.

The V and J genes are TRBV6-2 or TRBV6-3 and TRBJ2-7, with D possibly being TRBD1 (5 bases). V gave up 4 bases and J gave up 6 bases, with 19 bases separating them. The CDR3 covers 15 residues. Germline V gene data show CDR1 as MNHEY and CDR2 as SVGEGT. The CDR3 sequence is CASSCFQGSYSEQYF. The DNA of the CDR3 is TGTGCCAGCAGTTGCTTTCAGGGTTCCTACTCCGAGCAGTACTTC.

There are a few counts of this clonotype. The CDR3 is CASSQDTAGTSATGYEQYF. The CDR3 DNA reads as TGTGCCAGCAGCCAAGATACGGCCGGGACTAGCGCGACCGGCTACGAGCAGTACTTC. J is TRBJ2-7 and V is TRBV4-2; 10 bases are a match to TRBD2. V lost 0 bases to trimming and J lost 3 bases; unmatched junction nucleotides: 14. CDR1 is LGHNA, CDR2 YNFKEQ, per germline. This CDR3 has 19 amino acids.

In its sample, this clonotype was seen many times. The CDR3 sequence: CASSSGTRYDHTEAFF. The CDR3 DNA reads as TGTGCCAGCAGTTCCGGGACACGTTACGACCACACTGAAGCTTTCTTT. The chain couples TRBV28 to TRBJ1-1; D perhaps matches TRBD1 (6 bases). The V gene's germline CDR1 is MDHEN and CDR2 SYDVKM. The CDR3 extends over 16 amino acids. The ends were cut back, 4 bases at V and 3 bases at J, with 18 bases in the middle.

This clonotype was recorded many times. The chain is built from TRBV24-1 and TRBJ2-6, with a possible D match to TRBD1 (6 bases). The germline V gene encodes CDR1 KGHDR and CDR2 SFDVKD. This CDR3 has 17 amino acids. Between the trimmed V and J ends, which lost 3 bases and 1 base, there was a span of 12 bases. The CDR3 DNA reads TGTGCCACCAGTGATCCGCGGACAGCTTCTGGGGCCAACGTCCTGACTTTC. This encodes CATSDPRTASGANVLTF.

J is TRBJ2-1 and V is TRBV12-3 or TRBV12-4; TRBD2 matches at 8 bases. The CDR3 consists of 15 residues. Unmatched junction bases numbered 5, after V lost 7 bases and J lost 0 bases. The CDR3 nucleotides are TGTGCCAGCATATTCGGGAGGGCCTCCTACAATGAGCAGTTCTTC. Protein sequence: CASIFGRASYNEQFF.

The J gene is TRBJ2-7, the V gene TRBV6-1; TRBD2 matches at 12 bases. In germline, CDR1 is MNHNS, CDR2 SASEGT. V was pared by 6 bases and J by 2 bases, with 11 bases of the junction left unmatched. The CDR3 has 17 residues. The chain's CDR3 is CASRRLAGEIAAYEQYF. CDR3 in DNA: TGTGCCAGCAGAAGACTAGCGGGAGAGATCGCGGCCTACGAGCAGTACTTC.

The V gene is TRBV4-2, the J gene TRBJ2-7, with D perhaps given as TRBD1 or TRBD2 (6 bases each). V lost 4 bases and J 0 bases, leaving 19 bases between the germline ends. The CDR3 sequence is 17 residues long. Germline V gene data show CDR1 as LGHNA and CDR2 as YNFKEQ. CDR3 DNA: TGTGCCAGCAGCCTTATGGGGGGCGCCGATCCCTCCTACGAGCAGTACTTC. It encodes CASSLMGGADPSYEQYF.

The J gene is TRBJ2-4, the V gene TRBV7-2; D unclear. Germline V lookup: CDR1 SGHTA, CDR2 FQGNSA. The CDR3 totals 14 residues. Trimming took 3 bases from V and 7 from J, leaving 13 bases between them. The CDR3 reads CASSFGDSLNIQYF. In DNA form, the CDR3 reads TGTGCCAGCAGCTTCGGTGATAGTTTGAACATTCAGTACTTC.

There are many counts of this clonotype. The chain uses TRBV28 and TRBJ1-4; D is unclear. V dropped 8 bases and J dropped 0 bases, with 16 bases sitting between them. The CDR3 length is 16 residues. CDR1 is MDHEN and CDR2 is SYDVKM in the germline V gene. In DNA form, the CDR3 reads TGTGCCAGCGCGAGTTACGAGGAAGCAACTAATGAAAAACTGTTTTTT. The encoded protein is CASASYEEATNEKLFF.

In regard to this clonotype: A much larger clone differs by one base, so this may be a read error. V gene TRBV28 combines with J gene TRBJ2-5; D unclear. This CDR3 has 14 amino acids. Trimming took off 6 bases at V and 1 base at J, with 12 bases between the two ends. Germline CDR1 is MDHEN and CDR2 is SYDVKM. In nucleotides, the CDR3 is TGTGCCAGCAGCTCGCGGAGTACCCAAGAGACCCAGTACTTC. Translated, it gives CASSSRSTQETQYF. Looking up the rest from reference TRBV28 and TRBJ2-5 gives the full variable domain: DVKVTQSSRYLVKRTGEKVFLECVQDMDHENMFWYRQDPGLGLRLIYFSYDVKMKEKGDIPEGYSVSREKKERFSLILESASTNQTSMYLCASSSRSTQETQYFGPGTRLLVL.

In its sample, this clonotype was seen many times. The chain couples TRBV28 to TRBJ1-5; D is unclear. Trimming stripped 2 bases from V and 12 bases from J, with 5 bases between. The CDR3 covers 10 residues. Germline CDR1 MDHEN, CDR2 SYDVKM. The CDR3 protein is CASSLESQHF. CDR3 coding DNA: TGTGCCAGCAGTTTAGAAAGCCAGCATTTT.

Note on this clonotype: The conserved final phenylalanine or tryptophan is absent from the CDR3, which likely points to a read error. The genes are TRBV6-2 or TRBV6-3 and TRBJ1-1, with D possibly being TRBD1 (5 bases). The CDR3 loop spans 18 amino acids. The ends were cut back, 5 bases at V and 0 bases at J, with 22 bases in the middle. Germline CDR1 reads MNHEY; CDR2 reads SVGEGT. In DNA form, the CDR3 reads TGTGCCAGCAGTCCAAACCGCCTGTTGGCAGGGATGAACACTGAAGCTTTCCTT. It encodes CASSPNRLLAGMNTEAFL.

The sample holds a few counts of this clonotype. This sequence joins TRBV6-5 and TRBJ2-2, with D unclear. V gave up 1 base and J gave up 6 bases, with 9 bases separating them. Germline CDR1 and CDR2: MNHEY and SVGAGI. This CDR3 has 14 amino acids. This CDR3 reads CASSYWAAAGELFF. In DNA, the CDR3 is TGTGCCAGCAGTTACTGGGCCGCCGCCGGGGAGCTGTTTTTT.

With respect to this clonotype: A much more abundant neighbour one base away suggests this may be a read error. V is TRBV3-1 and J is TRBJ1-1, with D perhaps TRBD1 (5 bases). The CDR3 loop spans 12 amino acids. CDR1 is LGHDT and CDR2 is YNNKEL in the germline V gene (reference sequence). The CDR3 sequence: CASSLPRGEASF. CDR3 sequence (DNA): TGTGCCAGCAGCCTCCCGAGGGGTGAAGCTTCCTTT.

To note about this clonotype: A much larger clone is a single base away; this may be a read error. The chain links TRBV7-2 to TRBJ2-7; D not certain. This CDR3 is built from 15 residues. Trimming took off 6 bases at V and 2 bases at J, with 17 bases between the two ends. CDR1 SGHTA and CDR2 FQGNSA come from the germline V gene. The CDR3 sequence is CASSYPHLRTYEQYF. CDR3 nucleotide sequence: TGTGCCAGCAGTTACCCCCATCTAAGGACCTACGAGCAGTACTTC.

This clonotype was detected ten times or more. The chain combines TRBV7-9 with TRBJ1-2; TRBD1 is a possible D gene (6 bases). Germline V gene lookup returns CDR1 SEHNR and CDR2 FQNEAQ (reference sequence). Trimming shortened V by 1 base and J by 6 bases, and 9 bases separated the two germline ends. The CDR3 runs to 13 residues. The CDR3 coding sequence is TGTGCCAGCAGCTTAGAGACAGGCGATGGCTACACCTTC. As protein: CASSLETGDGYTF.

V usage is TRBV7-8 and J usage is TRBJ2-7; 7 bases align to TRBD2. Germline lookup yields CDR1 SGHVS and CDR2 FQNEAQ. The trim removed 5 bases at V and 2 bases at J, leaving 9 bases unmatched. The CDR3 spans 15 residues. The CDR3: CASSPLTGGAYEQYF. The CDR3 nucleotides are TGTGCCAGCAGCCCTCTGACGGGAGGTGCCTACGAGCAGTACTTC.

This clonotype was seen a handful of times. The gene calls are TRBV5-1 and TRBJ1-1; 9 nucleotides line up with TRBD1. Germline V CDR1 and CDR2: SGHRS, YFSETQ. The CDR3 covers 15 residues. With 3 bases clipped from V and 3 bases from J, the junction kept 6 bases outside the gene matches. CDR3 nucleotide sequence: TGCGCCAGCAGCTCAAACAGGGGGCAGGACACTGAAGCTTTCTTT. The encoded protein is CASSSNRGQDTEAFF. The full variable domain, rest sourced from reference TRBV5-1 and TRBJ1-1, is KAGVTQTPRYLIKTRGQQVTLSCSPISGHRSVSWYQQTPGQGLQFLFEYFSETQRNKGNFPGRFSGRQFSNSRSEMNVSTLELGDSALYLCASSSNRGQDTEAFFGQGTRLTVV.

A remark on this clonotype: A junction end diverges from the germline sequence, so it may reflect a read error. The chain couples TRBV2 to TRBJ1-3; D is possibly TRBD1 (5 bases). The germline gives CDR1 SNHLY, CDR2 FYNNEI. The CDR3 sequence is 17 residues long. This CDR3 reads CASGPGLSYSSGNIIYF. CDR3 DNA: TGTGCCAGCGGCCCGGGACTGTCCTACTCCTCTGGAAACATCATATATTTT.

The rearrangement uses TRBV20-1 and TRBJ2-2; 7 bases are shared with TRBD2. CDR3 length: 15 amino acids. With 3 bases clipped from V and 6 bases from J, the junction kept 10 bases outside the gene matches. The germline V gene has CDR1 DFQATT and CDR2 SNEGSKA (reference sequence). CDR3 protein: CSARTAGVRSGELFF. DNA of the CDR3: TGCAGTGCTAGGACGGCGGGAGTGAGGTCCGGGGAGCTGTTTTTT.

The chain joins TRBV7-2 to TRBJ2-2; perhaps TRBD2 as D (6 bases). This CDR3 is 19 amino acids long. Germline lookup yields CDR1 SGHTA and CDR2 FQGNSA. Trimming took off 2 bases at V and 1 base at J, with 20 bases between the two ends. The DNA of the CDR3 is TGTGCCAGCAGCTTACCCCGGGACTCGATCTCAATGAACACCGGGGAGCTGTTTTTT. Translation gives CASSLPRDSISMNTGELFF.

V and J are TRBV20-1 and TRBJ2-4; TRBD2 matches 7 bases. The better agreement between TRBJ2-7 and the DNA end casts doubt on the J call. The CDR3 has 13 amino acids. CDR1 DFQATT and CDR2 SNEGSKA come from the germline V gene (reference sequence). The CDR3 coding sequence is TGCAGTGCTAAGGGCGGGAGTGCCTACGAGCAGTACTTC. Residues: CSAKGGSAYEQYF.

This clonotype was found a few times. V gene TRBV12-3 or TRBV12-4 combines with J gene TRBJ2-7; 10 nucleotides align to TRBD1. J was trimmed by 3 bases and V by 5 bases; bases with no gene match: 19. This CDR3 region has 19 residues. CDR3 DNA: TGTGCCAGCAGTAACAAACCCGGGACAGGGGCTTTTGCGCTCTACGAGCAGTACTTC. As protein: CASSNKPGTGAFALYEQYF.

This clonotype was observed many times. This rearrangement joins TRBV11-2 to TRBJ2-7; TRBD1 matches at 9 bases. V gave up 5 bases and J gave up 2 bases; unmatched junction bases: 10. Germline values: CDR1 SGHAT, CDR2 FQNNGV. This CDR3 spans 16 amino acids. The CDR3 DNA sequence: TGTGCCAGCAGCACTCTGAACAGGGGGCTCGCCTACGAGCAGTACTTC. It translates to CASSTLNRGLAYEQYF. Full variable domain (outside the CDR3, taken from reference TRBV11-2 and TRBJ2-7): EAGVAQSPRYKIIEKRQSVAFWCNPISGHATLYWYQQILGQGPKLLIQFQNNGVVDDSQLPKDRFSAERLKGVDSTLKIQPAKLEDSAVYLCASSTLNRGLAYEQYFGPGTRLTVT.

Many counts were recorded for this clonotype. V and J are TRBV2 and TRBJ2-2, with D perhaps matching TRBD1 (6 bases). With 6 bases removed from V and 6 bases from J, the gap between germline ends came to 11 bases. The CDR3 runs to 13 residues. The V gene's germline CDR1 is SNHLY and CDR2 FYNNEI. This CDR3 reads CASSNRESGELFF. The CDR3 region has the DNA TGTGCCAGCAGCAACAGGGAATCCGGGGAGCTGTTTTTT.

This chain joins TRBV2 and TRBJ1-3; no clear D gene. The CDR3 length is 15 residues. From germline, CDR1 is SNHLY and CDR2 FYNNEI. V was shortened by 6 bases and J by 4 bases, with 16 bases between the two germline ends. This chain's CDR3 is CASSSQLNEGNTIYF. CDR3 in DNA: TGTGCCAGCAGCTCCCAGCTAAATGAGGGAAACACCATATATTTT. The variable domain in full, with the rest retrieved from reference TRBV2 and TRBJ1-3, is EPEVTQTPSHQVTQMGQEVILRCVPISNHLYFYWYRQILGQKVEFLVSFYNNEISEKSEIFDDQFSVERPDGSNFTLKIRSTKLEDSAMYFCASSSQLNEGNTIYFGEGSWLTVV.

A note on this clonotype: One base away lies a much larger clone, so this may be a sequencing read error. The gene calls are TRBV6-1 and TRBJ1-6; D ambiguous. Germline loops: CDR1 MNHNS, CDR2 SASEGT. The CDR3 extends over 13 amino acids. Between the trimmed V and J ends, which lost 11 bases and 7 bases, there was a span of 15 bases. The CDR3 sequence: CAGKSYGNSPLHF. The CDR3 DNA reads as TGTGCCGGCAAGTCTTATGGAAATTCACCCCTCCACTTT.

This clonotype was detected ten times or more. V and J are TRBV11-2 and TRBJ1-1, with TRBD1 as a possible D gene (5 bases). The CDR3 extends over 13 amino acids. CDR1 and CDR2 from the germline V gene are SGHAT and FQNNGV. The ends were cut back, 5 bases at V and 8 bases at J, with 15 bases in the middle. The chain's CDR3 is CASSQTGTPEAFF. As DNA, the CDR3 is TGTGCCAGCAGCCAAACGGGGACGCCCGAAGCTTTCTTT.

V usage is TRBV5-6 and J usage is TRBJ2-1, with D perhaps TRBD2 (5 bases). The CDR3 has 13 amino acids. Germline V CDR1 and CDR2: SGHDT, YYEEEE. Deletions cut 2 bases from V and 9 bases from J, with 12 bases between. The CDR3 DNA is TGTGCCAGCAGCTTAGACCGGGCGGGTGAGCAGTTCTTC. This sequence encodes CASSLDRAGEQFF.

About this clonotype itself: A single base separates this from a much larger clone, so it may be a read error. The rearrangement links TRBV2 to TRBJ2-7; TRBD1 is a possible D gene (6 bases). Germline-derived CDR1 and CDR2 are SNHLY and FYNNEI. The CDR3 extends over 17 amino acids. Trimming stripped 3 bases from V and 6 bases from J, with 24 bases between. CDR3 sequence reads: CASSDVGGPGHSLEQYF. CDR3 in DNA: TGTGCCAGCAGTGATGTAGGGGGTCCCGGGCACTCTCTCGAGCAGTACTTC.